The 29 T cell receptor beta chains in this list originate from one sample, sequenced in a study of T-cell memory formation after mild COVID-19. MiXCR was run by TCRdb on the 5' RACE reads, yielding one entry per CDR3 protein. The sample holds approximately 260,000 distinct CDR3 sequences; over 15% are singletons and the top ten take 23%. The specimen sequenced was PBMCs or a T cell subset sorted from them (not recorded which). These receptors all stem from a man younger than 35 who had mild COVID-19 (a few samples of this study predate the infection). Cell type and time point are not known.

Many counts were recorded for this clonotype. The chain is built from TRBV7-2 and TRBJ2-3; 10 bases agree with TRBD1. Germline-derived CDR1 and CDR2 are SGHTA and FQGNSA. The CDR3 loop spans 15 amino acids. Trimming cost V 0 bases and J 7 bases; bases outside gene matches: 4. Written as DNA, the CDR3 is TGTGCCAGCAGCTTAGCTGGGACAGGGGAAAATACGCAGTATTTT. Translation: CASSLAGTGENTQYF.

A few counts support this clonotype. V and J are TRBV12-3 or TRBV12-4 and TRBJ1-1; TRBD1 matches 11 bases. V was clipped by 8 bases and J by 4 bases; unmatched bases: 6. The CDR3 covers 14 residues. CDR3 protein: CASGRDRGVTEAFF. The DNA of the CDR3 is TGTGCCAGCGGTCGGGACAGGGGGGTCACTGAAGCTTTCTTT.

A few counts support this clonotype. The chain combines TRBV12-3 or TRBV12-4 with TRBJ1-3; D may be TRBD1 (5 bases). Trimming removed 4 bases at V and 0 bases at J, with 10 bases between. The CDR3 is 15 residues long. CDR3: CASSSGRDSGNTIYF. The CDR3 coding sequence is TGTGCCAGCAGTTCGGGACGGGACTCTGGAAACACCATATATTTT.

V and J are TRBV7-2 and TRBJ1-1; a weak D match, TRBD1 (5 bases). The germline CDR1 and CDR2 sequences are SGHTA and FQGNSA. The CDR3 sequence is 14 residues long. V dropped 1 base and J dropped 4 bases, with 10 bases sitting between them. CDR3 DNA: TGTGCCAGCAGCTTAGAGCCGGGGGGCACTGAAGCTTTCTTT. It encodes CASSLEPGGTEAFF. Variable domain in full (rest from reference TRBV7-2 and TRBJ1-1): GAGVSQSPSNKVTEKGKDVELRCDPISGHTALYWYRQSLGQGLEFLIYFQGNSAPDKSGLPSDRFSAERTGGSVSTLTIQRTQQEDSAVYLCASSLEPGGTEAFFGQGTRLTVV.

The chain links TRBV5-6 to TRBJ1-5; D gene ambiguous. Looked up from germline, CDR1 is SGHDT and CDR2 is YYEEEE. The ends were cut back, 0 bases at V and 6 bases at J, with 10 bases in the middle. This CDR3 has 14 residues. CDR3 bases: TGTGCCAGCAGCTTGGGAGGGATAGGTCAGCCCCAGCATTTT. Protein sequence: CASSLGGIGQPQHF.

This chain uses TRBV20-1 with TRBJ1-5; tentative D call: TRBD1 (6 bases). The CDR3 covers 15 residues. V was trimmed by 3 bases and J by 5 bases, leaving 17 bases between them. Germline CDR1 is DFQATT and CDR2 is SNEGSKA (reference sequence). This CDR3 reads CSARLMGAVDQPQHF. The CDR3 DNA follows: TGCAGTGCTAGGTTAATGGGGGCGGTGGATCAGCCCCAGCATTTT.

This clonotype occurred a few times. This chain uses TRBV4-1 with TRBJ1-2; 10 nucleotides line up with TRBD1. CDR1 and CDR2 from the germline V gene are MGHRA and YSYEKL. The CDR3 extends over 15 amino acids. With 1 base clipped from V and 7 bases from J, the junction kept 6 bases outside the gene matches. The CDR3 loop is CASSQVDRGLGGYTF. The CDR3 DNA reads TGCGCCAGCAGCCAAGTTGACAGGGGGCTCGGTGGCTACACCTTC.

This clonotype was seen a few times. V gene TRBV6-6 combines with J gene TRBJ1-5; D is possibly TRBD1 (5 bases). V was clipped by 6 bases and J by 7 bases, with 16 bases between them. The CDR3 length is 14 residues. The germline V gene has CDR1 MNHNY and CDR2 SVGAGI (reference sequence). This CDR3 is CASSAPGGGQPQHF. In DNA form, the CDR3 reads TGTGCCAGCAGCGCCCCCGGGGGTGGACAGCCCCAGCATTTT.

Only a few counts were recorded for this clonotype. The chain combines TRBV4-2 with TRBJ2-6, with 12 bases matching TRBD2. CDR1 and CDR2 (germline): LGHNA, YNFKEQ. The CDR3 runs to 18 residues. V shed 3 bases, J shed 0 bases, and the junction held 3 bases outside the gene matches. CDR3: CASSHGLAGLSGANVLTF. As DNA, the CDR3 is TGTGCCAGCAGCCACGGACTAGCGGGGCTCTCTGGGGCCAACGTCCTGACTTTC.

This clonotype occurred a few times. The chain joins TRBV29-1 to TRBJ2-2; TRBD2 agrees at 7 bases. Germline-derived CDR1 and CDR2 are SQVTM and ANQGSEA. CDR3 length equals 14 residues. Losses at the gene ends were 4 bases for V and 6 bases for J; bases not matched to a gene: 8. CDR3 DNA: TGCAGCGTTGTAGGACTAGGATTCCCCGGGGAGCTGTTTTTT. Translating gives CSVVGLGFPGELFF.

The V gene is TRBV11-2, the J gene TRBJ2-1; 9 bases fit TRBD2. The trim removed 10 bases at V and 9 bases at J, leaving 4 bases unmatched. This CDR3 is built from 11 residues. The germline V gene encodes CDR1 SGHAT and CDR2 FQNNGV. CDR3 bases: TGTGCCACGCGGGGGGGCTTTGAGCAGTTCTTC. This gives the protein CATRGGFEQFF.

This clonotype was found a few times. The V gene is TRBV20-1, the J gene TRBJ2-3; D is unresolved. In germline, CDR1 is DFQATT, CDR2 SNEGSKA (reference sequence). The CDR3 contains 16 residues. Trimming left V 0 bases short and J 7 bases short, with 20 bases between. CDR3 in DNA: TGCAGTGCTAGAGATCGGGTTGAGTTTATAGGCTATACGCAGTATTTT. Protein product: CSARDRVEFIGYTQYF.

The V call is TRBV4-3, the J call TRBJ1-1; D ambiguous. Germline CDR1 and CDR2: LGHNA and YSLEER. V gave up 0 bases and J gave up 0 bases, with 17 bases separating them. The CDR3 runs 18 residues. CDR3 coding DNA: TGCGCCAGCAGCCAAGATCTATGGTTGGGCAGCATGAACACTGAAGCTTTCTTT. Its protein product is CASSQDLWLGSMNTEAFF.

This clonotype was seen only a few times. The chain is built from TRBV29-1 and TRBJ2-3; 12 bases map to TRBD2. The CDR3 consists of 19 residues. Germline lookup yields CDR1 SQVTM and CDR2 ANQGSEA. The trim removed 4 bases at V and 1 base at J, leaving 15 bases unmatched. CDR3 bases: TGCAGCGTTGGGGAAGGTGGACTAGCGGGGCGTCTGGGCACAGATACGCAGTATTTT. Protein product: CSVGEGGLAGRLGTDTQYF.

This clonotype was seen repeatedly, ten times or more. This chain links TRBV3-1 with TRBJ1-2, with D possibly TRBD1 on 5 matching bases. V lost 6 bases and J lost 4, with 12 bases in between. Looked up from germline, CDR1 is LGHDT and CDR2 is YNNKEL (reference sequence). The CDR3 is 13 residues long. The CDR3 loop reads CASSQQGSYGYTF. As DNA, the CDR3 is TGTGCCAGCAGTCAGCAGGGAAGCTATGGCTACACCTTC.

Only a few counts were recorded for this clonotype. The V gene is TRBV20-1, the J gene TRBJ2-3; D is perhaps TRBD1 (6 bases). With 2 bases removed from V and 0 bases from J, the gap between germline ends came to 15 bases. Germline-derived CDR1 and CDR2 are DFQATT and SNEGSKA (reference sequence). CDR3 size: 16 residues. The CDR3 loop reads CSARPETGHSTDTQYF. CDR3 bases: TGCAGTGCTAGACCAGAGACAGGTCATAGCACAGATACGCAGTATTTT.

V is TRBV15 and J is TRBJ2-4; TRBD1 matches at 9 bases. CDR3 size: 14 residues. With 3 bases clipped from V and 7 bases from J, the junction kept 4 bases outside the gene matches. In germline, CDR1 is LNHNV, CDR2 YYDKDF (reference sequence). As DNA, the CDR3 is TGTGCCACCAGCAGGGGCGGGACAGGGAACATTCAGTACTTC. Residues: CATSRGGTGNIQYF. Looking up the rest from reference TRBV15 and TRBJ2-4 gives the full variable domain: DAMVIQNPRYQVTQFGKPVTLSCSQTLNHNVMYWYQQKSSQAPKLLFHYYDKDFNNEADTPDNFQSRRPNTSFCFLDIRSPGLGDTAMYLCATSRGGTGNIQYFGAGTRLSVL.

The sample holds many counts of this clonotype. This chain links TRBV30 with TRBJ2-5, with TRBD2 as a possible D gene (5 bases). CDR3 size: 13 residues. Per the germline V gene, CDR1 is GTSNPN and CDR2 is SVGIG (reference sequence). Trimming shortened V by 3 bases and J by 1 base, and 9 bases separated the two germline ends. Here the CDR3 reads CAWRAAAQETQYF. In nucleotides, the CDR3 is TGTGCCTGGAGAGCGGCAGCCCAAGAGACCCAGTACTTC. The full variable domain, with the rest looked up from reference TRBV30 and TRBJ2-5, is SQTIHQWPATLVQPVGSPLSLECTVEGTSNPNLYWYRQAAGRGLQLLFYSVGIGQISSEVPQNLSASRPQDRQFILSSKKLLLSDSGFYLCAWRAAAQETQYFGPGTRLLVL.

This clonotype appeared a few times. The CDR3 region is CASSIQGSYEQYV. In DNA form, the CDR3 reads TGTGCCAGCTCTATACAGGGCTCCTACGAGCAGTACGTC. The chain links TRBV18 to TRBJ2-7; perhaps TRBD1 as D (6 bases). The CDR3 extends over 13 amino acids. Trimming stripped 6 bases from V and 0 bases from J, with 9 bases between. Germline lookup yields CDR1 KGHSH and CDR2 LQKENI.

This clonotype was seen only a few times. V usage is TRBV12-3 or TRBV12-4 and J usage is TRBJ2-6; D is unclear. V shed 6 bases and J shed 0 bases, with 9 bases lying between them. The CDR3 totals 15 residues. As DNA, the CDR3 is TGTGCCAGCAGCACCCGACCCTCTGGGGCCAACGTCCTGACTTTC. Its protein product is CASSTRPSGANVLTF.

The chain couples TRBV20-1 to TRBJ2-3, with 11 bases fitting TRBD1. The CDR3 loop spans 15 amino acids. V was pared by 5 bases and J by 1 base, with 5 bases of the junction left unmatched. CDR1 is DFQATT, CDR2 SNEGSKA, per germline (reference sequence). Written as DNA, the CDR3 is TGCAGTGCTTGGACAGGGGGCATGGGCACAGATACGCAGTATTTT. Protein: CSAWTGGMGTDTQYF.

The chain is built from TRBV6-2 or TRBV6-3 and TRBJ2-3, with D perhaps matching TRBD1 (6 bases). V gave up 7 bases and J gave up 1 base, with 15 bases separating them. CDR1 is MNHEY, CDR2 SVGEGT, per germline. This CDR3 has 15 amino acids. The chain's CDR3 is CASTLTGVGTDTQYF. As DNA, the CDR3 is TGTGCCAGCACCCTGACAGGCGTTGGCACAGATACGCAGTATTTT.

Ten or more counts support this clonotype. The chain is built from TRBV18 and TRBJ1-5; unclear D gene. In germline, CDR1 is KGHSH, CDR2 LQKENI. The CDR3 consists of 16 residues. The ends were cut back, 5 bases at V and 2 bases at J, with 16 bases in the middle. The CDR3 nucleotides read TGTGCCAGCTCAGAAACCGGGATGTCGGGCAATCAGCCCCAGCATTTT. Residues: CASSETGMSGNQPQHF.

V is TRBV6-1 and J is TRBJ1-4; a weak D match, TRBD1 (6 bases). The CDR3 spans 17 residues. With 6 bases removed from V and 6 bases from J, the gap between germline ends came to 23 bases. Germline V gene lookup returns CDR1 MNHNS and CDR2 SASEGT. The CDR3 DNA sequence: TGTGCCAGCAGCACGCTGAACATCCGGGACAAGGATGAAAAACTGTTTTTT. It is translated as CASSTLNIRDKDEKLFF.

CDR3 nucleotides: TGCAGCGTAGCGGGGGGAGGTGTTGGAGATACGCAGTATTTT. This translates into CSVAGGGVGDTQYF. The chain joins TRBV29-1 to TRBJ2-3; 9 bases line up with TRBD2. CDR1 and CDR2 from the germline V gene are SQVTM and ANQGSEA. Losses at the gene ends were 6 bases for V and 5 bases for J; bases not matched to a gene: 9. The CDR3 length is 14 residues.

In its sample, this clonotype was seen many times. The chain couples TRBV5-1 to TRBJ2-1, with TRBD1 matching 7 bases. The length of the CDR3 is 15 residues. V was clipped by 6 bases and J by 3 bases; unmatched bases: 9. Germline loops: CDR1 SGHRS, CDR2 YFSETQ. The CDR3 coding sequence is TGCGCCAGCACCCCTGACACAGGGGTCTACAATGAGCAGTTCTTC. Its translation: CASTPDTGVYNEQFF. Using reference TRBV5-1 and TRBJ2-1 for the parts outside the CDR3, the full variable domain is KAGVTQTPRYLIKTRGQQVTLSCSPISGHRSVSWYQQTPGQGLQFLFEYFSETQRNKGNFPGRFSGRQFSNSRSEMNVSTLELGDSALYLCASTPDTGVYNEQFFGPGTRLTVL.

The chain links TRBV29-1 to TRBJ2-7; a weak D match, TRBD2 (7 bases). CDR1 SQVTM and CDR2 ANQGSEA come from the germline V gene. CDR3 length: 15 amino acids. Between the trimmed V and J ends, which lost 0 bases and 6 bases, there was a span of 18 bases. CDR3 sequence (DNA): TGCAGCGTTGAAGATACGCGGGGGCAGAGGTCCGAGCAGTACTTC. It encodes CSVEDTRGQRSEQYF.

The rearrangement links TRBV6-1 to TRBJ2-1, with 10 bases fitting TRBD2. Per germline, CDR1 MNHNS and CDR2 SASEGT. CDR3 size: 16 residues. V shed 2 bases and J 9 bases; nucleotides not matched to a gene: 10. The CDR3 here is CASSERLAGAKTEQFF. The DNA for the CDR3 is TGTGCCAGCAGTGAAAGGCTAGCGGGGGCTAAGACTGAGCAGTTCTTC.

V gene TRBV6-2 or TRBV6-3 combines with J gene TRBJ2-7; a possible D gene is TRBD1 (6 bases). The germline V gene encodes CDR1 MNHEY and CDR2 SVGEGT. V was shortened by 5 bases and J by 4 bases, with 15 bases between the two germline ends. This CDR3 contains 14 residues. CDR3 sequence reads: CASSRHGRGYEQYV. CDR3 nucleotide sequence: TGTGCCAGCAGTCGTCACGGCAGGGGATACGAGCAGTACGTC.